The clone carrying this T cell receptor beta chain has just a few counts. Its antigen is not identified. This sample was taken from a study of T cell responses to AZD1222 COVID-19 vaccine. General study results and limits: All repertoire sampling was performed exclusively after the peak T cell response.

Germline assignment: CDR1 SGHNT and CDR2 YYREEE (reference sequence). The V end lost 4 bases, the J end lost 0 bases, and 11 bases lay between the germline ends. CDR3 size: 15 residues. Sequencing used immunoSEQ multiplex PCR; TCRdb keeps in-frame clones, though not all of them. The sample lists over 150,000 clones, 90% occurring once. This TCR came from an adult in good health. The source material was peripheral blood, sampled on day 0 of AZD1222 vaccination. V and J are TRBV5-4 and TRBJ1-3; tentative D call: TRBD1 (5 bases). The CDR3: CASSGGRGSGNTIYF. DNA for the CDR3: TGTGCCAGCAGCGGAGGGAGGGGCTCTGGAAACACCATATATTTT.